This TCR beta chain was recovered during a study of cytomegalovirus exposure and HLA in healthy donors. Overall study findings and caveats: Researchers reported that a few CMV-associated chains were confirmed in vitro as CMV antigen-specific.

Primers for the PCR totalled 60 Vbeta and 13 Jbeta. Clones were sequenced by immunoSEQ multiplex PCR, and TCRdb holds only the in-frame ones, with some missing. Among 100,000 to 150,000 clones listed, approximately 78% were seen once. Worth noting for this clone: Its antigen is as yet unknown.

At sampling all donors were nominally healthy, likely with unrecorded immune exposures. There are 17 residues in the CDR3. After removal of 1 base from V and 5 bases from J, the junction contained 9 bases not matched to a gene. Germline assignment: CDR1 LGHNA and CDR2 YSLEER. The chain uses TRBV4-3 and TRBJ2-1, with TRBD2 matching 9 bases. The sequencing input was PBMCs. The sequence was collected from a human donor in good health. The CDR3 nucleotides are TGCGCCAGCAGCCAAGTTGTAGCGGGAGTGTTTAACAATGAGCAGTTCTTC. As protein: CASSQVVAGVFNNEQFF.